This TCR beta chain is from a study of cytomegalovirus exposure and HLA in healthy donors. The study's findings and limits: Later, an analysis found that common viral pathogens appeared to be linked with several of the most significant clusters. A few chains linked to CMV were shown in vitro to be specific for CMV antigens.

Vbeta (60) and Jbeta (13) primers were used in the PCR. Some clones are missing from TCRdb's copy, which holds only in-frame ones; the method was immunoSEQ multiplex PCR. Seen here are about 110,000 clones, under 80% observed once, and the top ten hold over 7%. Comments on this clone: Its cognate antigen is unknown. A junction boundary mismatches the germline segment, possibly from a read error.

The sample was PBMCs. The sequence derives from a woman in her fifties or sixties in good health and CMV-seropositive.

The CDR3 loop reads CASKSGGTSYEQCF. CDR3 bases: TGTGCCAGCAAATCAGGGGGAACCTCCTACGAGCAGTGCTTC. The V and J genes are TRBV7-2 and TRBJ2-7, with 7 nucleotides matching TRBD1. The CDR3 sequence is 14 residues long. Germline values: CDR1 SGHTA, CDR2 FQGNSA.